These 10 T cell receptor beta chains were all obtained from the same sample, sequenced in a study of PD-1 blockade in classical Hodgkin lymphoma. Relapses following autologous stem cell transplantation were seen in all patients, with brentuximab vedotin exposure varying. Libraries were prepared by immunoSEQ multiplex PCR; TCRdb keeps only in-frame clonotypes and omits some of them. The table shows tens of thousands of clones, with around 93% occurring only once. The material sequenced was peripheral blood mononuclear cells (PBMCs), taken at baseline. The receptors derive from a human donor with classical Hodgkin lymphoma.

The chain uses TRBV9 and TRBJ1-1; no clear D gene. Germline V CDR1 and CDR2: SGDLS, YYNGEE. The CDR3 totals 15 residues. V dropped 4 bases and J dropped 4 bases, with 17 bases sitting between them. The CDR3 reads CASSIGPGESTEAFF. For the CDR3, the DNA is TGTGCCAGCAGCATCGGACCGGGAGAGAGCACTGAAGCTTTCTTT.

The chain employs TRBV7-9 and TRBJ1-2; D uncertain. Trimming removed 2 bases at V and 3 bases at J, with 10 bases between. This CDR3 has 14 amino acids. CDR1 and CDR2 (germline): SEHNR, FQNEAQ (reference sequence). In DNA, the CDR3 is TGTGCCAGCAGCTTAATCCCGGGATACTATGGCTACACCTTC. It translates to CASSLIPGYYGYTF.

This clone was detected once. The chain joins TRBV28 to TRBJ2-7, with 8 bases aligning to TRBD2. Germline CDR1 is MDHEN and CDR2 is SYDVKM. The CDR3 extends over 15 amino acids. After removal of 7 bases from V and 0 bases from J, the junction contained 8 bases not matched to a gene. This CDR3 reads CASTRGATSSYEQYF. The CDR3 DNA sequence: TGTGCCAGCACGCGGGGGGCGACTAGCTCCTACGAGCAGTACTTC.

V gene TRBV27 combines with J gene TRBJ2-1, with 9 positions matching TRBD2. V trimming: 5 bases; J trimming: 6 bases; junction bases outside the gene matches: 5. CDR3 size: 14 residues. Germline CDR1 MNHEY, CDR2 SMNVEV (reference sequence). The CDR3 DNA follows: TGTGCCAGCAGTCCGCAGACTAGCGGCAATGAGCAGTTCTTC. It yields the protein CASSPQTSGNEQFF.

Only a few counts were recorded for this clone. This rearrangement joins TRBV19 to TRBJ1-5; unclear D gene. The CDR3 is made up of 14 amino acids. Germline V gene lookup returns CDR1 LNHDA and CDR2 SQIVND (reference sequence). Trimming shortened V by 0 bases and J by 2 bases, and 5 bases separated the two germline ends. In DNA form, the CDR3 reads TGTGCCAGTAGTATAGATGGGGGCAATCAGCCCCAGCATTTT. Amino acids: CASSIDGGNQPQHF. Using reference TRBV19 and TRBJ1-5 for the parts outside the CDR3, the full variable domain is DGGITQSPKYLFRKEGQNVTLSCEQNLNHDAMYWYRQDPGQGLRLIYYSQIVNDFQKGDIAEGYSVSREKKESFPLTVTSAQKNPTAFYLCASSIDGGNQPQHFGDGTRLSIL.

The V call is TRBV7-3, the J call TRBJ2-1, with TRBD1 matching over 10 bases. Looked up from germline, CDR1 is SGHTA and CDR2 is FQGTGA. The V segment lost 5 bases and the J segment 5 bases; nucleotides outside the gene matches: 3. The CDR3 spans 14 residues. The CDR3 protein is CASSTGTGDNEQFF. CDR3 nucleotide sequence: TGTGCCAGCAGCACCGGGACAGGGGACAATGAGCAGTTCTTC. Together with reference TRBV7-3 and TRBJ2-1, the CDR3 gives the full variable domain: GAGVSQTPSNKVTEKGKYVELRCDPISGHTALYWYRQSLGQGPEFLIYFQGTGAADDSGLPNDRFFAVRPEGSVSTLKIQRTERGDSAVYLCASSTGTGDNEQFFGPGTRLTVL.

The V call is TRBV5-4, the J call TRBJ2-3, with 10 bases that match TRBD2. The V gene end was trimmed by 4 bases and the J gene end by 0 bases; junction bases not matched to a gene: 8. The CDR3 is made up of 17 amino acids. Germline CDR1 SGHNT, CDR2 YYREEE (reference sequence). The CDR3 DNA is TGTGCCAGCAGCCCCTGGACTAGCGGATATAGCACAGATACGCAGTATTTT. It translates to CASSPWTSGYSTDTQYF.

The CDR3 sequence is CASSYATSGVTDTQYF. CDR3 nucleotide sequence: TGTGCCAGCAGTTACGCGACTAGCGGGGTCACAGATACGCAGTATTTT. V and J are TRBV6-5 and TRBJ2-3; 11 bases are a match to TRBD2. Germline loops: CDR1 MNHEY, CDR2 SVGAGI. V gave up 2 bases and J gave up 2 bases; unmatched junction bases: 3. The CDR3 consists of 16 residues.

The V and J genes are TRBV2 and TRBJ2-7, with TRBD2 matching over 9 bases. Germline V CDR1 and CDR2: SNHLY, FYNNEI. The CDR3 is 18 residues long. Trimming at V came to 2 bases and at J to 3 bases, leaving 14 bases not matched to a gene. The CDR3 region is CASSEMDGEGLAIYEQYF. In DNA form, the CDR3 reads TGTGCCAGCAGTGAAATGGATGGTGAGGGACTAGCTATCTACGAGCAGTACTTC.

This clone was recorded only once. The rearrangement joins TRBV6-5 to TRBJ1-3; weak D call: TRBD1 (6 bases). Germline values: CDR1 MNHEY, CDR2 SVGAGI. V lost 6 bases and J 2 bases, leaving 11 bases between the germline ends. The CDR3 totals 14 residues. CDR3 nucleotides: TGTGCCAGCAGCCCACAGGGAACTGGAAACACCATATATTTT. Translating gives CASSPQGTGNTIYF.